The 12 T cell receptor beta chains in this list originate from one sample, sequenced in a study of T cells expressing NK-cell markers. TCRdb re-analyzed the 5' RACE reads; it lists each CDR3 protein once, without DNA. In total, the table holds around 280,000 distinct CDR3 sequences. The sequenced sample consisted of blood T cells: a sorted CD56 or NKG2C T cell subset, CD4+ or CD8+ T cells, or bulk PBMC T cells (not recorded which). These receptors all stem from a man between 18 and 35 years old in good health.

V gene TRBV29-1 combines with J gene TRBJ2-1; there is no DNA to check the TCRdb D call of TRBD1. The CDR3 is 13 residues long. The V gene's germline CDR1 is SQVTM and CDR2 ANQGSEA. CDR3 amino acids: CSVDGQGSNEQFF.

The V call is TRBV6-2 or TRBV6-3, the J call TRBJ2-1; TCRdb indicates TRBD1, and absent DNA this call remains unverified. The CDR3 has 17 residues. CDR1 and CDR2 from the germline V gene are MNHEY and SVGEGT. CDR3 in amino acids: CASSYSLAGVVVNEQFF.

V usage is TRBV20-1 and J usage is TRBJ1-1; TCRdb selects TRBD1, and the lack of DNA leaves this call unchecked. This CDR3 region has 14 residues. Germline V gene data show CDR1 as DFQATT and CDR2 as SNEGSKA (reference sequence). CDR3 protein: CSARFGQEATEAFF.

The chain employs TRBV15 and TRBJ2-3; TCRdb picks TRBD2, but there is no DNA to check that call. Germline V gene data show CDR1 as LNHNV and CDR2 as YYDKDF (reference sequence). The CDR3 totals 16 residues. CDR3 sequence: CATSTLAGVGTDTQYF.

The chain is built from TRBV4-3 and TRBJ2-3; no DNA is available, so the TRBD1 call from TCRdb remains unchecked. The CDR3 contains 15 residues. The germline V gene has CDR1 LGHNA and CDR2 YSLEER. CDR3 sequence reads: CASSQDLDRVDTQYF.

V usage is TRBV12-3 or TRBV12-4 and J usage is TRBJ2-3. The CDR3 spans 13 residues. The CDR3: CASTLWSTDTQYF.

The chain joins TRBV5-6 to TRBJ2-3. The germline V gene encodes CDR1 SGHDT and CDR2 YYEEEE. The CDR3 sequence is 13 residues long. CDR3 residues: CASSPEVRDTQYF.

CDR3 residues: CASSYVDRIHEQYF. This chain connects TRBV6-2 or TRBV6-3 to TRBJ2-7. This CDR3 is 14 amino acids long. Germline V gene lookup returns CDR1 MNHEY and CDR2 SVGEGT.

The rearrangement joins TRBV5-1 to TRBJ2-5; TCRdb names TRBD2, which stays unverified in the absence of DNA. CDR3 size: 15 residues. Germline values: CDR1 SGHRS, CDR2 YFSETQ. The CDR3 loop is CASSPGLADQETQYF.

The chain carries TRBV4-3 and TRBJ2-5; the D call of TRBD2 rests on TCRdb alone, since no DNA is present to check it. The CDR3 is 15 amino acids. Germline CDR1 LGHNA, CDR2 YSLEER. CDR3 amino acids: CASSQDRGKQETQYF.

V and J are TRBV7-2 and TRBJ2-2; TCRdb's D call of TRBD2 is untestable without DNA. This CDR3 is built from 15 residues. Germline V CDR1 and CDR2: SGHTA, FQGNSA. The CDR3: CASKRRTPDPGELFF.

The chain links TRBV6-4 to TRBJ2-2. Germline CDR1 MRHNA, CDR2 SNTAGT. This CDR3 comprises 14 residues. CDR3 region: CASSDLGGTGELFF.